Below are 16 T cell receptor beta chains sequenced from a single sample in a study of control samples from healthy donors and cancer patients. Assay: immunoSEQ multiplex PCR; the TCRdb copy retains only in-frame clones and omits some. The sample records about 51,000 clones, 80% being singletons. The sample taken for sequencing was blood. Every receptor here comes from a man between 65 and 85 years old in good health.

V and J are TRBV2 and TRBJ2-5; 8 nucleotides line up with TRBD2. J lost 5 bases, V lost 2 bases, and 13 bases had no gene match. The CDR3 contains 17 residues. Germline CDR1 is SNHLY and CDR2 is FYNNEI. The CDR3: CASSEPPGLVVRETQYF. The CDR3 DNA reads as TGTGCCAGCAGTGAACCCCCGGGACTAGTAGTCAGGGAGACCCAGTACTTC.

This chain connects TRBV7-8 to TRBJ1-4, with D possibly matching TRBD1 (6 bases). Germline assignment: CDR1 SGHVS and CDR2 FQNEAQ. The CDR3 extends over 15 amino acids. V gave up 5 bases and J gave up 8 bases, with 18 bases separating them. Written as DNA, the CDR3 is TGTGCCAGCAGCCCAGGGACACTGAGTTTGGAAAAACTGTTTTTT. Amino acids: CASSPGTLSLEKLFF.

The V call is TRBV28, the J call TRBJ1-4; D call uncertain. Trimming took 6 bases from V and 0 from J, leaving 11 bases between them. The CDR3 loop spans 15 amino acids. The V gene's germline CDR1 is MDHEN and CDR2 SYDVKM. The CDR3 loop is CASRSTGATNEKLFF. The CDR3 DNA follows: TGTGCCAGCAGGTCCACTGGGGCAACTAATGAAAAACTGTTTTTT. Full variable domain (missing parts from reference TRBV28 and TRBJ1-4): DVKVTQSSRYLVKRTGEKVFLECVQDMDHENMFWYRQDPGLGLRLIYFSYDVKMKEKGDIPEGYSVSREKKERFSLILESASTNQTSMYLCASRSTGATNEKLFFGSGTQLSVL.

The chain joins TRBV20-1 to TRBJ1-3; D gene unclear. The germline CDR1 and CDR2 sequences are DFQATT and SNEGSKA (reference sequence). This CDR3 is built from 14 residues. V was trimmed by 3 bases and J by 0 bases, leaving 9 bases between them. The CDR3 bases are TGCAGTGCTAGTCGGGCCATCTCTGGAAACACCATATATTTT. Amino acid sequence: CSASRAISGNTIYF.

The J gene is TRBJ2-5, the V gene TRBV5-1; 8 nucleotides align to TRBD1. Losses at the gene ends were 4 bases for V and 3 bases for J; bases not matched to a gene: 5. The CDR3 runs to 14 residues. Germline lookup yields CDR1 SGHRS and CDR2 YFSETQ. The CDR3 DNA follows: TGCGCCAGCAGCCAGGGACAGGTAAAAGAGACCCAGTACTTC. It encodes CASSQGQVKETQYF. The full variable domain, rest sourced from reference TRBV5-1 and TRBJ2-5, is KAGVTQTPRYLIKTRGQQVTLSCSPISGHRSVSWYQQTPGQGLQFLFEYFSETQRNKGNFPGRFSGRQFSNSRSEMNVSTLELGDSALYLCASSQGQVKETQYFGPGTRLLVL.

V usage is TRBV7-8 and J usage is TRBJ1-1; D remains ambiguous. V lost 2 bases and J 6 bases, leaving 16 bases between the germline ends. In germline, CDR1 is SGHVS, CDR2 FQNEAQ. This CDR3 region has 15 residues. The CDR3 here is CASSLLFRRRSEAFF. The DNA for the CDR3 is TGTGCCAGCAGCTTACTGTTCCGGAGGAGGTCTGAAGCTTTCTTT.

The CDR3 loop is CASSLVAGSKGAFF. As DNA, the CDR3 is TGTGCCAGCAGCTTAGTGGCGGGCTCTAAGGGGGCTTTCTTT. The V call is TRBV7-2, the J call TRBJ1-1; TRBD1 is a possible D gene (5 bases). Trimming shortened V by 1 base and J by 11 bases, and 17 bases separated the two germline ends. In germline, CDR1 is SGHTA, CDR2 FQGNSA. The CDR3 consists of 14 residues.

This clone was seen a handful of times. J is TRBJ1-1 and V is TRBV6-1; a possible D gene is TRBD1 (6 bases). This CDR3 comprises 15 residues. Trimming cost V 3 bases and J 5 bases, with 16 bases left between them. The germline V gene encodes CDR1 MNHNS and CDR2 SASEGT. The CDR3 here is CASSDRDISWTEAFF. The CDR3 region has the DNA TGTGCCAGCAGTGACCGGGACATATCGTGGACTGAAGCTTTCTTT.

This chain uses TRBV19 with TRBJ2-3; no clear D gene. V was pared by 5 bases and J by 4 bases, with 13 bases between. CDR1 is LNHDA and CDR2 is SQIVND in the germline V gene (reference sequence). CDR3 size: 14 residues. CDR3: CASSPTGIPDTQYF. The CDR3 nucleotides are TGTGCCAGTAGTCCGACTGGGATCCCAGATACGCAGTATTTT.

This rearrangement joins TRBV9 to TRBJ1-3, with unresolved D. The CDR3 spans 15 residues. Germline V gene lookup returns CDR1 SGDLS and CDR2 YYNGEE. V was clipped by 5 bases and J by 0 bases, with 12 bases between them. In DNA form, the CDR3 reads TGTGCCAGCAGTAGGGCAGCGAACTCTGGAAACACCATATATTTT. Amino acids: CASSRAANSGNTIYF.

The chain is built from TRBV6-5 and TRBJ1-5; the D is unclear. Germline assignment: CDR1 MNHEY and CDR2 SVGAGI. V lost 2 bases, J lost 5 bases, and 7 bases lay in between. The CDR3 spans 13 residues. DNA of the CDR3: TGTGCCAGCAGTTACCAAAGGTATCAGCCCCAGCATTTT. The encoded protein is CASSYQRYQPQHF.

The CDR3 nucleotides read TGTGCCAGCAGTTACATCGGGGGCCCTAAGGCCTATGAGCAGTTCTTC. It translates to CASSYIGGPKAYEQFF. The V gene is TRBV6-5, the J gene TRBJ2-1; D tentatively fits TRBD1 or TRBD2 (6 bases each). The CDR3 has 16 amino acids. Trimming took off 2 bases at V and 8 bases at J, with 19 bases between the two ends. From germline, CDR1 is MNHEY and CDR2 SVGAGI.

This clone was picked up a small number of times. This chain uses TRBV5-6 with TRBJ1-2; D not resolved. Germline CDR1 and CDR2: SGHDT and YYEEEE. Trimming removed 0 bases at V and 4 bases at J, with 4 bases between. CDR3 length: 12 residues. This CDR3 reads CASSLGAYGYTF. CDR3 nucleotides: TGTGCCAGCAGCTTGGGCGCCTATGGCTACACCTTC. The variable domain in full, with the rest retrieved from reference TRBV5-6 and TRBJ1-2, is DAGVTQSPTHLIKTRGQQVTLRCSPKSGHDTVSWYQQALGQGPQFIFQYYEEEERQRGNFPDRFSGHQFPNYSSELNVNALLLGDSALYLCASSLGAYGYTFGSGTRLTVV.

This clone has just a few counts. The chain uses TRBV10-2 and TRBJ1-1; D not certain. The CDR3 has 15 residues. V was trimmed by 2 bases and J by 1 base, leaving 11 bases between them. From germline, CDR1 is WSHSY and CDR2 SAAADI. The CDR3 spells CASSEVAGGNTEAFF. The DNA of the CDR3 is TGCGCCAGCAGTGAGGTTGCAGGAGGGAACACTGAAGCTTTCTTT.

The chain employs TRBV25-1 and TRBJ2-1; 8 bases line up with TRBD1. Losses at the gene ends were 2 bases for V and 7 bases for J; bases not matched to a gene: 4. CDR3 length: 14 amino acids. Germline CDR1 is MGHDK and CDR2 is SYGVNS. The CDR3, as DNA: TGTGCCAGCAGTGAACAGGGGGCCTCGAATGAGCAGTTCTTC. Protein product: CASSEQGASNEQFF.

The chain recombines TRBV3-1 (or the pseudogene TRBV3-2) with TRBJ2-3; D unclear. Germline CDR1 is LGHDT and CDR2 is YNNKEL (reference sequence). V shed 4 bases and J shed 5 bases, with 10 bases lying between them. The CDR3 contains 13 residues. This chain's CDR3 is CASSRPGRDTQYF. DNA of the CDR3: TGTGCCAGCAGCCGGCCCGGTCGAGATACGCAGTATTTT.